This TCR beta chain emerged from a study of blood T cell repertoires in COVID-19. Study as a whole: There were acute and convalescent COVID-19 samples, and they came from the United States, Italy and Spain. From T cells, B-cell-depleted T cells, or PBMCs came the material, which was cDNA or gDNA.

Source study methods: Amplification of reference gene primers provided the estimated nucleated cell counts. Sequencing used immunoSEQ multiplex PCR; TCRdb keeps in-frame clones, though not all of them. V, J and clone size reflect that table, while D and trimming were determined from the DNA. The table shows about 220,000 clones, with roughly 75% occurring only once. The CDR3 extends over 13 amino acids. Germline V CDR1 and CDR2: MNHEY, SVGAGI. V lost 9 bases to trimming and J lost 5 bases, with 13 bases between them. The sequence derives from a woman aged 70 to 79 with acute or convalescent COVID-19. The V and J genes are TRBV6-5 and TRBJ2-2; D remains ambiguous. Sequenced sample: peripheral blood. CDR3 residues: CASVSVGTGELFF. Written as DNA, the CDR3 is TGTGCCAGTGTAAGCGTGGGTACCGGGGAGCTGTTTTTT.